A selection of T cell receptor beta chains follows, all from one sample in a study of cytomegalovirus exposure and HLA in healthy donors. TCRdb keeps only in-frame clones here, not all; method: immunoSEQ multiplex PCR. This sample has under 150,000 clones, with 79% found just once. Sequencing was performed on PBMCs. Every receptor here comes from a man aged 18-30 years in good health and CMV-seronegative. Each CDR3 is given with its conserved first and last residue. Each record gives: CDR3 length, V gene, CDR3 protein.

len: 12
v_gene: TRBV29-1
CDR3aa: CSVGRDSYEQYF

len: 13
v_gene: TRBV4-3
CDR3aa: CASSQFYGITQYF

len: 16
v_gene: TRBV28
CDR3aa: CASIPGLNRGTGELFF

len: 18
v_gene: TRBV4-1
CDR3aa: CASSPGPGRESSYNEQFF

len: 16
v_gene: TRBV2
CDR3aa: CASSERQPSRGNTIYF

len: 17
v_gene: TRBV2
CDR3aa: CASTGLAGGLSTDTQYF

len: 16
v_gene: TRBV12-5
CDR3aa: CASGLLGTATNEKLFF

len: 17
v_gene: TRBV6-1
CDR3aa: CASSELEGISGANVLTF

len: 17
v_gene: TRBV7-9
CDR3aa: CASSPSGTGASGYGYTF

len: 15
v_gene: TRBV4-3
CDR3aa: CASSQNIRENTEAFF

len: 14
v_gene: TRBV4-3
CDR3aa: CASGREGPAGELFF

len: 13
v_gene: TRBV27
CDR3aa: CASSSSGGYEQYF

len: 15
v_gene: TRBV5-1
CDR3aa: CASSLISLAGVNEFF

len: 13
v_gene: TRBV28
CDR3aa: CASRGGQVSEAFF

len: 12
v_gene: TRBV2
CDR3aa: CASSVLGRGLFF

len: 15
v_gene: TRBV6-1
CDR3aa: CASSAGQVKSSPLHF

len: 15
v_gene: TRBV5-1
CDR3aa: CASTWEQGDTGELFF

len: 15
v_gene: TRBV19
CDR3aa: CASARAGDSYNEQFF

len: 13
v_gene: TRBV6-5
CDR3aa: CASSSVYRGEQFF

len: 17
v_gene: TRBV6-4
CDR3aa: CASSDHGAKGDTDTQYF

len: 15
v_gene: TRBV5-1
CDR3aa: CASSQQTSGQETQYF

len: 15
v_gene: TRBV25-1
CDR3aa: CASSDPTGRTGELFF

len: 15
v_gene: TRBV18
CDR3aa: CASSPGTDSTDTQYF

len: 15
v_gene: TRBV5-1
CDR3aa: CASSFSTGGNGELFF

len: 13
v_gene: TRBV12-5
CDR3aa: CASGFDRGFGYTF

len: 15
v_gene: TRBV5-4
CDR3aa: CASSLFWYTAGELFF

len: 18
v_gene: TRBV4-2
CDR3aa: CASSQTPAGGRFTGELFF

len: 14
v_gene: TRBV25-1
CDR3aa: CASSTGTGWEKLFF

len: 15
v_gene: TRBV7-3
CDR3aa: CASSLTGDNTGELFF

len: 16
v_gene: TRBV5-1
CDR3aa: CASSAQGGANTGELFF

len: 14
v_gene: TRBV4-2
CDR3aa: CASQLAGGPHEQFF

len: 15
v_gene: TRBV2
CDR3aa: CASSARRANQETQYF

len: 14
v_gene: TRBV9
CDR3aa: CASSVESTGSGYTF

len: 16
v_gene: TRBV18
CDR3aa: CASSPRTGSLDTEAFF

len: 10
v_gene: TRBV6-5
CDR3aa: CATRGYGYTF

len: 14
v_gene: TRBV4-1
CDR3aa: CASSHTGTDYEQYF

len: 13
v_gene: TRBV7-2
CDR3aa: CASTGHSTDTQYF

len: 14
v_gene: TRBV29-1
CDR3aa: CSVGGQGAYNEQFF

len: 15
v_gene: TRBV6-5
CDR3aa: CASSYSQGATDTQYF

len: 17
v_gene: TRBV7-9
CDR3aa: CASSLAGTKISTDTQYF

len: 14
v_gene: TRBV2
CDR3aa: CASSPGIGSYEQYF

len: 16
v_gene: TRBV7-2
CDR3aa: CASTDPGLAAFHEQFF

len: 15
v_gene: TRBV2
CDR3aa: CASSEEQGGGNTIYF

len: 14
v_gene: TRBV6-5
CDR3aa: CASTQASGANVLTF

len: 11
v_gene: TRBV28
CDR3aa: CASSLNYGYTF

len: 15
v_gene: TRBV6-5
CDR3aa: CASSSSGVTNEKLFF